These 5 T cell receptor beta chains were all obtained from the same sample, sequenced in a study of cytotoxic CD8 clonotypes in ibrutinib-treated CLL. Clones were read by immunoSEQ multiplex PCR, and TCRdb kept only the in-frame ones, dropping some. Among under 150,000 clones listed, around four fifths were seen once. The specimen comprised PBMCs, sampled after 24 months of ibrutinib treatment. Receptors were obtained from a human donor with chronic lymphocytic leukemia.

The chain uses TRBV18 and TRBJ2-1; TRBD2 agrees at 15 bases. Germline assignment: CDR1 KGHSH and CDR2 LQKENI. This CDR3 comprises 18 residues. V was clipped by 0 bases and J by 2 bases; unmatched bases: 2. CDR3 residues: CASSPPGLAGGTYNEQFF. The CDR3 coding sequence is TGTGCCAGCTCACCACCGGGACTAGCGGGGGGAACCTACAATGAGCAGTTCTTC.

The V and J genes are TRBV5-8 and TRBJ2-1, with 7 bases matching TRBD2. Germline V gene sequence: CDR1 SGHTS, CDR2 YDEGEE. With V trimmed by 4 bases and J by 5 bases, 12 bases remained unmatched. This CDR3 has 16 amino acids. CDR3 sequence reads: CASSTPGFSGDNEQFF. The CDR3 nucleotides are TGTGCCAGCAGCACCCCGGGGTTCAGCGGGGACAATGAGCAGTTCTTC. Supplemented by reference TRBV5-8 and TRBJ2-1, the full variable domain reads EAGVTQSPTHLIKTRGQQATLRCSPISGHTSVYWYQQALGLGLQFLLWYDEGEERNRGNFPPRFSGRQFPNYSSELNVNALELEDSALYLCASSTPGFSGDNEQFFGPGTRLTVL.

The chain has TRBV18 and TRBJ1-2; 7 bases are shared with TRBD1. V shed 6 bases and J 4 bases; nucleotides not matched to a gene: 11. Germline values: CDR1 KGHSH, CDR2 LQKENI. The length of the CDR3 is 15 residues. CDR3 loop: CASSYRPGQFYGYTF. As DNA, the CDR3 is TGTGCCAGCTCTTACCGGCCGGGACAGTTCTATGGCTACACCTTC.

The J gene is TRBJ2-5, the V gene TRBV28; tentative D call: TRBD1 (5 bases). The CDR3 loop spans 14 amino acids. Per the germline V gene, CDR1 is MDHEN and CDR2 is SYDVKM. The V gene lost 7 bases and the J gene lost 5 bases, with 17 bases spanning the gap. As DNA, the CDR3 is TGTGCCAGCAAGCGCTTGACAGTGGAGGAGACCCAGTACTTC. Its protein is CASKRLTVEETQYF.

Note on this clone: At one end the junction does not follow the germline gene, possibly because of a read error. V gene TRBV5-4 combines with J gene TRBJ1-3; 9 bases agree with TRBD1. Germline assignment: CDR1 SGHNT and CDR2 YYREEE (reference sequence). The CDR3 has 15 amino acids. This chain's CDR3 is CASSHSGQGGNTIYF. The DNA for the CDR3 is TGCGCCAGCAGCCACTCGGGACAGGGAGGAAACACCATATATTTT.